This TCR beta chain originates from a study of T cell responses to AZD1222 COVID-19 vaccine. The protocol was immunoSEQ multiplex PCR, while the TCRdb copy is restricted to in-frame clones and leaves out a portion. Seen here are about 110,000 clones, 88% observed once, and the top ten hold roughly 13%. Trimming took off 4 bases at V and 7 bases at J, with 13 bases between the two ends. Germline V gives CDR1 MGHDK, CDR2 SYGVNS. The CDR3 sequence is 13 residues long. The sequence was obtained from an adult in good health. The chain recombines TRBV25-1 with TRBJ1-1, with D possibly TRBD1 on 6 matching bases. This specimen was peripheral blood, taken on day 0 of MenACWY control vaccination. The CDR3 loop reads CASSVQGHNEAFF. The CDR3 coding sequence is TGTGCCAGCAGTGTTCAGGGACACAATGAAGCTTTCTTT.